A single sample gave rise to the 11 T cell receptor beta chains below, sequenced in a study of T cell changes during pregnancy in multiple sclerosis. Using immunoSEQ multiplex PCR, the repertoire was profiled, and TCRdb retains in-frame clones only, with some absent. The data hold around 75,000 clones, with around 94% observed a single time. Here the sequenced sample was CD4+ T cells from peripheral blood mononuclear cells, taken after pregnancy. These receptors were collected from a female donor with multiple sclerosis, enrolled in a pregnancy study.

This clone was detected only once. The V and J genes are TRBV6-7 and TRBJ2-2; a possible D gene is TRBD1 (5 bases). TRBV6-7 is an open reading frame whose function is uncertain. This CDR3 is 15 amino acids long. Trimming left V 6 bases short and J 3 bases short, with 14 bases between. CDR3 DNA: TGTGCCAGCAGGGGGTCAGGGTCGTACACCGGGGAGCTGTTTTTT. This codes for CASRGSGSYTGELFF.

The chain couples TRBV5-1 to TRBJ2-1, with TRBD2 identical over 7 bases. The CDR3 covers 18 residues. The germline CDR1 and CDR2 sequences are SGHRS and YFSETQ. V gave up 1 base and J gave up 5 bases; unmatched junction bases: 15. CDR3 bases: TGCGCCAGCAGCTTGTTCTGGGGGAACGGACTAGGGGACAATGAGCAGTTCTTC. Its translation is CASSLFWGNGLGDNEQFF. Full variable domain (missing parts from reference TRBV5-1 and TRBJ2-1): KAGVTQTPRYLIKTRGQQVTLSCSPISGHRSVSWYQQTPGQGLQFLFEYFSETQRNKGNFPGRFSGRQFSNSRSEMNVSTLELGDSALYLCASSLFWGNGLGDNEQFFGPGTRLTVL.

This clone was found once. The chain has TRBV4-2 and TRBJ2-1, with 10 bases lining up with TRBD1. The CDR3 runs 18 residues. J gave up 4 bases and V 0 bases, and 9 bases lay outside the gene matches. Germline loops: CDR1 LGHNA, CDR2 YNFKEQ. The DNA for the CDR3 is TGTGCCAGCAGCCAAGATCTGGGACAGGGGAGGAGGTACAATGAGCAGTTCTTC. It specifies CASSQDLGQGRRYNEQFF.

The chain uses TRBV18 and TRBJ2-4; 8 bases align to TRBD1. Germline trimming cut 6 bases from V and 1 base from J; bases unmatched to any gene: 5. The CDR3 totals 15 residues. The germline V gene has CDR1 KGHSH and CDR2 LQKENI. The CDR3 sequence: CASSPDRVAKNIQYF. The CDR3, as DNA: TGTGCCAGCTCCCCGGACAGGGTGGCCAAAAACATTCAGTACTTC.

The chain carries TRBV30 and TRBJ2-1; D call uncertain. V lost 4 bases and J 3 bases, leaving 22 bases between the germline ends. CDR3 length equals 17 residues. CDR1 GTSNPN and CDR2 SVGIG come from the germline V gene (reference sequence). CDR3 region: CAWNTPRKADHYNEQFF. The DNA of the CDR3 is TGTGCCTGGAATACCCCGAGAAAAGCTGATCACTACAATGAGCAGTTCTTC.

CDR3 DNA sequence: TGTGCCAGCACCAGCGGGTTGAGCACAGATACGCAGTATTTT. This codes for CASTSGLSTDTQYF. The chain employs TRBV5-4 and TRBJ2-3, with a possible D match to TRBD2 (6 bases). This CDR3 is built from 14 residues. Per the germline V gene, CDR1 is SGHNT and CDR2 is YYREEE (reference sequence). V lost 6 bases and J lost 0, with 11 bases in between.

DNA for the CDR3: TGTGCCAGCAGCTTACTTAGGGGGCTACAAAACACTGAAGCTTTCTTT. Protein sequence: CASSLLRGLQNTEAFF. V usage is TRBV7-6 and J usage is TRBJ1-1; 7 nucleotides match TRBD1. CDR1 SGHVS and CDR2 FNYEAQ come from the germline V gene. The CDR3 totals 16 residues. V lost 2 bases and J lost 2; bases outside the gene matches: 8.

V gene TRBV7-2 combines with J gene TRBJ2-3; unclear D gene. Germline V gives CDR1 SGHTA, CDR2 FQGNSA. The V end lost 2 bases, the J end lost 2 bases, and 11 bases lay between the germline ends. The CDR3 has 15 amino acids. The CDR3 region is CASSLNEFTTDTQYF. The CDR3 bases are TGTGCCAGCAGCTTAAACGAGTTCACCACAGATACGCAGTATTTT.

The CDR3 loop reads CASSGGLAGEREQYF. Written as DNA, the CDR3 is TGCGCCAGCAGCGGGGGACTAGCGGGAGAACGAGAGCAGTACTTC. This rearrangement joins TRBV5-1 to TRBJ2-7, with 14 bases that match TRBD2. The germline CDR1 and CDR2 sequences are SGHRS and YFSETQ. V dropped 4 bases and J dropped 7; count of bases not matched to a gene: 7. The CDR3 length is 15 residues. The complete variable domain, with remaining parts taken from reference TRBV5-1 and TRBJ2-7, reads KAGVTQTPRYLIKTRGQQVTLSCSPISGHRSVSWYQQTPGQGLQFLFEYFSETQRNKGNFPGRFSGRQFSNSRSEMNVSTLELGDSALYLCASSGGLAGEREQYFGPGTRLTVT.

The CDR3 bases are TGTGCCAGCAAAAAGGGACTGAAACAAGAGACCCAGTACTTC. Encoded protein: CASKKGLKQETQYF. The chain recombines TRBV9 with TRBJ2-5; perhaps TRBD2 as D (6 bases). V lost 6 bases, J lost 2 bases, and 14 bases lay in between. Germline V lookup: CDR1 SGDLS, CDR2 YYNGEE. CDR3 size: 14 residues.

V is TRBV6-1 and J is TRBJ2-3, with 12 nucleotides matching TRBD2. V was pared by 1 base and J by 4 bases, with 3 bases of the junction left unmatched. The CDR3 is made up of 16 amino acids. Looked up from germline, CDR1 is MNHNS and CDR2 is SASEGT. CDR3: CASSEVTSGRSDTQYF. CDR3 nucleotides: TGTGCCAGCAGTGAAGTGACTAGCGGGAGATCAGATACGCAGTATTTT.